What follows are 17 T cell receptor beta chains derived from one specimen sequenced in a study of graft-versus-host responses after intestinal transplantation. These receptors have no known antigen. Clones were read by immunoSEQ multiplex PCR, and TCRdb kept only the in-frame ones, dropping some. The table has approximately 110,000 clones, 90% to 95% seen once. Source: unstimulated CD8+ T cells sorted from spleen or lymph node cells, taken before transplant. The receptors were sampled from a human donor who was the organ donor for an intestinal transplant.

The gene calls are TRBV29-1 and TRBJ2-6; D might be TRBD2 (6 bases). V was pared by 3 bases and J by 4 bases, with 13 bases between. Germline V CDR1 and CDR2: SQVTM, ANQGSEA. The CDR3 extends over 15 amino acids. CDR3 nucleotides: TGCAGCGTTGAGTCTCGGGGGAGCGGGGCCAACGTCCTGACTTTC. Translation: CSVESRGSGANVLTF.

The CDR3 loop reads CASSSQGGETQYF. The CDR3 nucleotides read TGTGCCAGTAGTTCCCAGGGAGGGGAGACCCAGTACTTC. This chain uses TRBV19 with TRBJ2-5; 7 bases are a match to TRBD2. J lost 5 bases, V lost 5 bases, and 5 bases had no gene match. Germline V CDR1 and CDR2: LNHDA, SQIVND (reference sequence). This CDR3 has 13 residues.

The chain couples TRBV30 to TRBJ2-7; 7 bases agree with TRBD2. CDR1 and CDR2 from the germline V gene are GTSNPN and SVGIG (reference sequence). Germline trimming cut 2 bases from V and 3 bases from J; bases unmatched to any gene: 4. This CDR3 has 13 amino acids. CDR3 protein: CAWSWAGDYEQYF. DNA for the CDR3: TGTGCCTGGAGTTGGGCGGGGGACTACGAGCAGTACTTC.

The genes are TRBV2 and TRBJ2-5; weak D call: TRBD2 (5 bases). Germline CDR1 SNHLY, CDR2 FYNNEI. V shed 1 base and J shed 1 base, with 13 bases lying between them. CDR3 length: 16 amino acids. CDR3 in amino acids: CASSEEAVEAQETQYF. The CDR3 region has the DNA TGTGCCAGCAGTGAAGAAGCGGTAGAGGCCCAAGAGACCCAGTACTTC. Full variable domain (remainder filled in from reference TRBV2 and TRBJ2-5): EPEVTQTPSHQVTQMGQEVILRCVPISNHLYFYWYRQILGQKVEFLVSFYNNEISEKSEIFDDQFSVERPDGSNFTLKIRSTKLEDSAMYFCASSEEAVEAQETQYFGPGTRLLVL.

This clone was seen a handful of times. The chain uses TRBV4-3 and TRBJ2-4; D gene uncertain. Germline assignment: CDR1 LGHNA and CDR2 YSLEER. Trimming stripped 3 bases from V and 5 bases from J, with 11 bases between. This CDR3 spans 14 amino acids. The CDR3 sequence is CASSHGSKENIQYF. The CDR3 DNA reads TGCGCCAGCAGCCATGGGTCAAAGGAAAACATTCAGTACTTC.

J is TRBJ2-1 and V is TRBV27, with a tentative D call TRBD2 (6 bases). The V and J ends lost 0 bases and 6 bases respectively, with 21 bases between them. CDR1 is MNHEY, CDR2 SMNVEV, per germline (reference sequence). This CDR3 is built from 18 residues. The CDR3: CASSLSIPASATLNEQFF. The CDR3 bases are TGTGCCAGCAGTTTATCGATTCCGGCTAGCGCGACCCTCAATGAGCAGTTCTTC.

J is TRBJ1-1 and V is TRBV9, with D possibly being TRBD1 (6 bases). CDR3 size: 15 residues. Trimming shortened V by 4 bases and J by 0 bases, and 13 bases separated the two germline ends. The germline V gene encodes CDR1 SGDLS and CDR2 YYNGEE. The CDR3 sequence is CASSPVDRMNTEAFF. DNA for the CDR3: TGTGCCAGCAGCCCCGTGGACAGAATGAACACTGAAGCTTTCTTT.

The V and J genes are TRBV28 and TRBJ2-1; 12 nucleotides align to TRBD2. Germline CDR1 MDHEN, CDR2 SYDVKM. The CDR3 has 19 amino acids. V was clipped by 7 bases and J by 4 bases; unmatched bases: 17. As DNA, the CDR3 is TGTGCCAGCATCCCCAACCCGGCTAGCGGGAGGGAAGCATACAATGAGCAGTTCTTC. The encoded protein is CASIPNPASGREAYNEQFF.

The chain employs TRBV2 and TRBJ2-7, with D maybe TRBD2 (6 bases). Germline lookup yields CDR1 SNHLY and CDR2 FYNNEI. Between the trimmed V and J ends, which lost 0 bases and 6 bases, there was a span of 21 bases. The CDR3 runs 17 residues. The CDR3 spells CASSEAGGVSYPREQYF. CDR3 nucleotides: TGTGCCAGCAGTGAAGCGGGCGGGGTCTCTTATCCCCGCGAGCAGTACTTC.

The chain links TRBV9 to TRBJ1-1; no firm D call. This CDR3 contains 12 residues. CDR1 is SGDLS and CDR2 is YYNGEE in the germline V gene. V was shortened by 4 bases and J by 6 bases, with 10 bases between the two germline ends. The CDR3 loop is CASSPGGPEAFF. CDR3 bases: TGTGCCAGCAGCCCGGGAGGTCCTGAAGCTTTCTTT.

The chain links TRBV6-6 to TRBJ1-5; D call uncertain. CDR1 and CDR2 from the germline V gene are MNHNY and SVGAGI (reference sequence). The CDR3 covers 13 residues. Trimming removed 5 bases from V and 7 bases from J, with 12 bases in between. The CDR3 DNA reads as TGTGCCAGCAGTGCAACGCGCAGGCAGCCCCAGCATTTT. Translating gives CASSATRRQPQHF.

This chain links TRBV4-1 with TRBJ2-5, with D perhaps being TRBD1 or TRBD2 (5 bases each). The CDR3 covers 15 residues. The ends were cut back, 0 bases at V and 5 bases at J, with 13 bases in the middle. The germline V gene has CDR1 MGHRA and CDR2 YSYEKL. As DNA, the CDR3 is TGCGCCAGCAGCCAAGAAAGAGAGGGGACGGAGACCCAGTACTTC. Its protein product is CASSQEREGTETQYF.

The chain recombines TRBV30 with TRBJ2-4; no clear D gene. Germline CDR1 is GTSNPN and CDR2 is SVGIG (reference sequence). V gave up 7 bases and J gave up 0 bases, with 10 bases separating them. This CDR3 comprises 13 residues. The CDR3 protein is CASSGLAKNIQYF. In nucleotides, the CDR3 is TGTGCCTCCTCGGGTTTAGCCAAAAACATTCAGTACTTC. Full variable domain (rest looked up from reference TRBV30 and TRBJ2-4): SQTIHQWPATLVQPVGSPLSLECTVEGTSNPNLYWYRQAAGRGLQLLFYSVGIGQISSEVPQNLSASRPQDRQFILSSKKLLLSDSGFYLCASSGLAKNIQYFGAGTRLSVL.

This clone was seen a single time. The chain carries TRBV19 and TRBJ2-6; possibly TRBD1 for D (5 bases). The V gene lost 7 bases and the J gene lost 1 base, with 11 bases spanning the gap. Germline V gives CDR1 LNHDA, CDR2 SQIVND (reference sequence). This CDR3 contains 15 residues. CDR3 region: CASTPRGSGANVLTF. In nucleotides, the CDR3 is TGTGCCAGTACCCCTAGGGGATCTGGGGCCAACGTCCTGACTTTC.

This chain links TRBV19 with TRBJ2-5; D not resolved. The V gene lost 5 bases and the J gene lost 9 bases, with 16 bases spanning the gap. The CDR3 runs 13 residues. Germline V gives CDR1 LNHDA, CDR2 SQIVND (reference sequence). Written as DNA, the CDR3 is TGTGCCAGTAGTTTCGTTTTTCCCTCGGCCCAGTACTTC. This codes for CASSFVFPSAQYF.

This clone appeared a single time. V is TRBV5-5 and J is TRBJ1-4; 8 positions agree with TRBD1. J lost 2 bases, V lost 2 bases, and 5 bases had no gene match. The germline V gene encodes CDR1 SGHKS and CDR2 YYEKEE (reference sequence). The CDR3 consists of 16 residues. The CDR3 DNA sequence: TGTGCCAGCAGCTTCACCCCAGGGGGCACTAATGAAAAACTGTTTTTT. It yields the protein CASSFTPGGTNEKLFF.

The gene calls are TRBV11-2 and TRBJ1-1, with a possible D match to TRBD1 (5 bases). CDR1 SGHAT and CDR2 FQNNGV come from the germline V gene. The V end lost 1 base, the J end lost 4 bases, and 10 bases lay between the germline ends. This CDR3 contains 14 residues. The CDR3 DNA is TGTGCCAGCAGCTTAGCAGGGAGGGGCACTGAAGCTTTCTTT. Protein sequence: CASSLAGRGTEAFF.